This paragraph reports one T cell receptor beta chain. Its target is unknown. These data are taken from a study of glioma-infiltrating T cells after dendritic cell vaccination. Study-level points and caveats: No direct clonality-survival link was found; a diverse polyclonal response may matter. Only a small number of patients had complete blood and tumor samples.

The PCR used 60 V beta and 13 J beta primers. Generated by immunoSEQ multiplex PCR, the TCRdb table keeps only in-frame clones and is missing some. The sample records more than 95,000 clones, roughly 76% being singletons. Blood PBMC samples: pre-vaccination, two weeks post third vaccination, and at tumor progression. The V end was cut by 1 base, the J end by 2 bases, with 11 bases between. The CDR3 spans 15 residues. Germline loops: CDR1 MGHRA, CDR2 YSYEKL. This receptor was taken from a human donor with glioblastoma. This chain joins TRBV4-1 and TRBJ1-1; D not certain. The sequencing used blood, collected before dendritic cell vaccination. DNA for the CDR3: TGCGCCAGCAGCCAAGCTAGGACGGGAAACACTGAAGCTTTCTTT. Translation gives CASSQARTGNTEAFF.